This T cell receptor beta chain was captured in a study of patients and donors after allogeneic stem cell transplantation (dated by TCRdb to about 2020). Note on this clonotype: Its antigen remains undetermined. Base-call qualities are not available, and no considerably larger clone is one nucleotide away.

V is clipped by 1 base and J by 10 bases, and the sequence between their germline boundaries is 12 bases long. Its CDR3 holds 14 amino acids, cysteine through phenylalanine. The retained sequence is limited to the CDR3, 42 bases, with the frame set at the first base. From the germline V gene, CDR1 is SGHDT and CDR2 is YYEEEE. Library creation used RT-PCR. Sequenced using a NextSeq 550. TCRdb's own reprocessing of the public reads used fastp at Q25 and MiXCR and kept productive beta chains. CDR3 protein sequences are deduplicated, and each keeps its most common genes and DNA. The sample profile shows a few hundred thousand distinct CDR3 sequences; 35% to 45% of them were found once. Of the sample, roughly 11% falls within the top ten clones.

The sequenced sample was blood, either unsorted or a sorted T cell fraction (not recorded which). The TCR comes from a human donor who was either an allogeneic HSCT recipient or a stem cell or donor lymphocyte infusion donor (not recorded which). It is not recorded whose cells these are; they may come from a transplant donor. The chain is made from TRBV5-6 and TRBJ1-6; 5 matching bases give a weak D call of TRBD1. This receptor carries the CDR3 CASSLNWGPSPLHF. The base sequence is TGTGCCAGCAGCTTGAATTGGGGCCCGTCACCCCTCCACTTT. The CDR3 plus the reference TRBV5-6 and TRBJ1-6 genes for the other parts give the full variable domain: DAGVTQSPTHLIKTRGQQVTLRCSPKSGHDTVSWYQQALGQGPQFIFQYYEEEERQRGNFPDRFSGHQFPNYSSELNVNALLLGDSALYLCASSLNWGPSPLHFGNGTRLTVT.